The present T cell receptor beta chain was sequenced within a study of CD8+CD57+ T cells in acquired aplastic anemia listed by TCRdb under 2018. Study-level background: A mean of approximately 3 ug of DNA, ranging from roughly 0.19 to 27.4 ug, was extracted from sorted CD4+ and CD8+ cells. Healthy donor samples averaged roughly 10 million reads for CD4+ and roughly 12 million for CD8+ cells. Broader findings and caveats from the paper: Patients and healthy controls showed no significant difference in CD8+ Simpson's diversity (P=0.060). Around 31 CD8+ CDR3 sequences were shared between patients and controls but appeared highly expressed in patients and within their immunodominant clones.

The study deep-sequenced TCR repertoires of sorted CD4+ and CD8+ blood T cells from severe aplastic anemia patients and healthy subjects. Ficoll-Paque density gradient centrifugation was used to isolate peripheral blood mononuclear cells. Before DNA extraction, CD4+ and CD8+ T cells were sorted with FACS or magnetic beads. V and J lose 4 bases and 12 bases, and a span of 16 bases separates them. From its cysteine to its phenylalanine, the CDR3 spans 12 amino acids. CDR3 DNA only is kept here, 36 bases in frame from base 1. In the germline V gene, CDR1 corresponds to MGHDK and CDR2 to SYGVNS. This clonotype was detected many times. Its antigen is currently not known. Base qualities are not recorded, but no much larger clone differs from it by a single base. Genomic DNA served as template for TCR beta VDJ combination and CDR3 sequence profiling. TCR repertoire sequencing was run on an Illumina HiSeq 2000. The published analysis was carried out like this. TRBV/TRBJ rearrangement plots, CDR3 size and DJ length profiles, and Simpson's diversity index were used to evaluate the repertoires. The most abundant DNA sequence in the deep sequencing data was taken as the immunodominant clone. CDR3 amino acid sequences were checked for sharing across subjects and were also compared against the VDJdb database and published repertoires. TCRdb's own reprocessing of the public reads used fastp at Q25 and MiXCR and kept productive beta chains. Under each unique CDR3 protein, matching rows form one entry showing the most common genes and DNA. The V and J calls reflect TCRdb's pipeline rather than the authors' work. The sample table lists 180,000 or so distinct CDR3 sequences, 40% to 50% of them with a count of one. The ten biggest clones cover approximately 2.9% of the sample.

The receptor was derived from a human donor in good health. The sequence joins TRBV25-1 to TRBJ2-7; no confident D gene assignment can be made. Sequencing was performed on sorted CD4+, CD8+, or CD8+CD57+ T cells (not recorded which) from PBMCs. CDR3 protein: CASSGATAAWYF. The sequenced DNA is TGTGCCAGCAGTGGAGCGACGGCGGCTTGGTACTTC.